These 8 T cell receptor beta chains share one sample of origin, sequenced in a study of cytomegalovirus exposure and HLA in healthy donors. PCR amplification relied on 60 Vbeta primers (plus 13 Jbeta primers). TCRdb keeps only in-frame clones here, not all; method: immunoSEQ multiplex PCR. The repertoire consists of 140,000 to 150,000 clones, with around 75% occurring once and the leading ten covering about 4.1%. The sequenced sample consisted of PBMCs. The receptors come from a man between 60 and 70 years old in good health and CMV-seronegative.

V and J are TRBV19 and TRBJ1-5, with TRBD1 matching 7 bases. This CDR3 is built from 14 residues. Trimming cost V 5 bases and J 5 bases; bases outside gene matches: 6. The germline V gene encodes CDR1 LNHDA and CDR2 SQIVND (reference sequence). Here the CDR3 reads CASSAGQVYQPQHF. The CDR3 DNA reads TGTGCCAGTAGTGCAGGACAGGTTTATCAGCCCCAGCATTTT.

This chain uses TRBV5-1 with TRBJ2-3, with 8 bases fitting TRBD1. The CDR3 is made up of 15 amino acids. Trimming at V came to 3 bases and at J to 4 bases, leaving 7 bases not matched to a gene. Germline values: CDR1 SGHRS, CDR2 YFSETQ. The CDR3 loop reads CASSSRGPPADTQYF. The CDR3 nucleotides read TGCGCCAGCAGCTCCAGGGGGCCCCCGGCAGATACGCAGTATTTT.

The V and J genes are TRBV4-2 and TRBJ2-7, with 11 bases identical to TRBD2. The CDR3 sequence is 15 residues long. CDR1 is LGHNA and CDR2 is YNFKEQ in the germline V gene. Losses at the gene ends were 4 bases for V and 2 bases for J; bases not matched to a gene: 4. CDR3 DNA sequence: TGTGCCAGCAGCCCCCTAGCGGGAGGAGCCTACGAGCAGTACTTC. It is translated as CASSPLAGGAYEQYF.

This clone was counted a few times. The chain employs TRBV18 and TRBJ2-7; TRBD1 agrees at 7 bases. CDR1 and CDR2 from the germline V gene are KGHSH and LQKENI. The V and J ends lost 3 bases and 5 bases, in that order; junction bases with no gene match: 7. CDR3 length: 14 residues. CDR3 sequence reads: CASSPGQLVNEQYF. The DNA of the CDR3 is TGTGCCAGCTCACCGGGACAGCTGGTGAACGAGCAGTACTTC.

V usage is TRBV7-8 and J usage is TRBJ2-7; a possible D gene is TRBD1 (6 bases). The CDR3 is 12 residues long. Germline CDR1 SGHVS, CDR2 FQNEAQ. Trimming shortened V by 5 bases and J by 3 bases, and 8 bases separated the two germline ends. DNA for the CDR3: TGTGCCAGCAGCCGGGACAACTACGAGCAGTACTTC. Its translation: CASSRDNYEQYF.

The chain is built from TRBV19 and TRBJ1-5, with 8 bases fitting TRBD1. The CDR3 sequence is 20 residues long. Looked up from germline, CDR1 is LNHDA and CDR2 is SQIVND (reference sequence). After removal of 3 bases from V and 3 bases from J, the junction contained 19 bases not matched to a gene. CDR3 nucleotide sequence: TGTGCCAGTAGTATGATTGGGACCCGGACAGGGACCGGCGCCAATCAGCCCCAGCATTTT. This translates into CASSMIGTRTGTGANQPQHF.

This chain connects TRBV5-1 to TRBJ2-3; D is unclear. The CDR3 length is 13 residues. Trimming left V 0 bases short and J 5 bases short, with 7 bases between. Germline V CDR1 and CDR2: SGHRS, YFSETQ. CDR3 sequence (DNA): TGCGCCAGCAGCTTGGAAACTGTAGATACGCAGTATTTT. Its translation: CASSLETVDTQYF. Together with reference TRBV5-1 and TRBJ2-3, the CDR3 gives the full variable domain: KAGVTQTPRYLIKTRGQQVTLSCSPISGHRSVSWYQQTPGQGLQFLFEYFSETQRNKGNFPGRFSGRQFSNSRSEMNVSTLELGDSALYLCASSLETVDTQYFGPGTRLTVL.

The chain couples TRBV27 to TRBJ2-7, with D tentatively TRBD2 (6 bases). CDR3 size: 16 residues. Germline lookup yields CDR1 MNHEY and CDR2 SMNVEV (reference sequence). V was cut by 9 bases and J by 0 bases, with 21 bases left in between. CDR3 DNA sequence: TGTGCCAGTTCGATTAGGCAGGACTACAGCTCCTACGAGCAGTACTTC. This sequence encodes CASSIRQDYSSYEQYF.